The source of this T cell receptor beta chain is a study of cytomegalovirus exposure and HLA in healthy donors. Study-wide points: Cytomegalovirus-associated TCR beta chains were listed, numbering 150 to 200.

Germline V gene sequence: CDR1 SGHNT, CDR2 YENEEA. The length of the CDR3 is 13 residues. V was pared by 8 bases and J by 5 bases, with 13 bases between. This clone was seen only once. Its antigen remains unidentified. It was with 60 Vbeta and 13 Jbeta primers that the PCR ran. In the original analysis: Later, 75 million to 100 million unique TCR beta chains were counted in an analysis, and roughly 11 million of them were shared. Sequencing used immunoSEQ multiplex PCR; TCRdb keeps in-frame clones, though not all of them. V and J calls and clone size follow that table, whereas D and trimming were derived from the DNA. Here the sample spans about 110,000 clones, 70% being singletons.

The chain joins TRBV11-3 to TRBJ2-1, with D possibly being TRBD2 (6 bases). This receptor was obtained from a man aged 25-40 years in good health and CMV-seropositive. Sequenced input: PBMCs. The CDR3 DNA sequence: TGTGCCAGCGGCGGGGTTTGGCACAATGAGCAGTTCTTC. Its translation: CASGGVWHNEQFF.